Given below is one TCR beta chain in context. The antigen remains unidentified. Profiled with immunoSEQ multiplex PCR; TCRdb holds only in-frame clones, not every one. Among 50,000 to 75,000 clones listed, 75% to 90% were seen once. The record originates from a study of OX40 agonist ivuxolimab in advanced cancers. Study details: Six ivuxolimab dose levels, 0.01 to 10 mg/kg, were given intravenously every 2 weeks. Among those treated, three patients had partial responses, one with hepatocellular carcinoma and two with cutaneous melanoma.

Study-level points and caveats: Antigen specificity remained undetermined for the expanded peripheral T cells.

The sample consisted of CD4+ or CD8+ T cells sorted from blood, taken in a trial of the OX40 agonist ivuxolimab. The receptor was isolated from an adult with an advanced solid tumor such as melanoma, head and neck, liver or kidney cancer.

For the CDR3, the DNA is TGCGCCAGCAGCTTGACCAGGAGGGCCACTGAAGCTTTCTTT. This gives the protein CASSLTRRATEAFF. The rearrangement joins TRBV5-1 to TRBJ1-1, with D uncertain. Germline CDR1 and CDR2: SGHRS and YFSETQ. V lost 1 base, J lost 4 bases, and 11 bases lay in between. The CDR3 extends over 14 amino acids. The full variable domain, rest sourced from reference TRBV5-1 and TRBJ1-1, is KAGVTQTPRYLIKTRGQQVTLSCSPISGHRSVSWYQQTPGQGLQFLFEYFSETQRNKGNFPGRFSGRQFSNSRSEMNVSTLELGDSALYLCASSLTRRATEAFFGQGTRLTVV.